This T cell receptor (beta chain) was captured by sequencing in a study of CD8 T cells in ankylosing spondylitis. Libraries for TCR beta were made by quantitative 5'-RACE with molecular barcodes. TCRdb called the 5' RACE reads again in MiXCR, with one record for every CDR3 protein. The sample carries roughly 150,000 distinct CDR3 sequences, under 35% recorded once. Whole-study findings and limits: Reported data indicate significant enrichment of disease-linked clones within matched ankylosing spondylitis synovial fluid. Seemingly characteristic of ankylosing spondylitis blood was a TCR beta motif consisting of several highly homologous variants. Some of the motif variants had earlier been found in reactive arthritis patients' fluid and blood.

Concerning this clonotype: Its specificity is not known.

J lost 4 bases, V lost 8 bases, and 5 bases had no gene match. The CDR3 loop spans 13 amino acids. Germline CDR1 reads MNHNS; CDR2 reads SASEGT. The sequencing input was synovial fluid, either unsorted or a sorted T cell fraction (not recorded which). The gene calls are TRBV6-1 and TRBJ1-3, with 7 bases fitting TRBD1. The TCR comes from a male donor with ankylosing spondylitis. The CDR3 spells CASLDRTGNTIYF. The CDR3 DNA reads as TGTGCCAGCCTGGACAGGACCGGAAACACCATATATTTT.